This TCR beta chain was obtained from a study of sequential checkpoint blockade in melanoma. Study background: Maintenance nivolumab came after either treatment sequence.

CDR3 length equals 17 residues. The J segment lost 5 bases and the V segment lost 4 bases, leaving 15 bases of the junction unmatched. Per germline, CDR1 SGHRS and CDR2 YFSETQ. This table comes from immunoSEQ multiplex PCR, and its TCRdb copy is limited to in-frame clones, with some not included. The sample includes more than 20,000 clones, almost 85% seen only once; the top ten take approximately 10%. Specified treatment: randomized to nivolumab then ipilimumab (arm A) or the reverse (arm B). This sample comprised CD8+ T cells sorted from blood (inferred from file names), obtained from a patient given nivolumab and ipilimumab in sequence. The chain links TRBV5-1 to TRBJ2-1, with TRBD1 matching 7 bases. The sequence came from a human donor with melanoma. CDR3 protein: CASSPAATGAPNNEQFF. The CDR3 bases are TGCGCCAGCAGCCCGGCGGCTACAGGGGCCCCCAACAATGAGCAGTTCTTC.